Included here is one TCR beta chain sequence, with context. The antigen is unknown. TCRdb's table, derived via immunoSEQ multiplex PCR, lists solely in-frame clones and lacks some. The table includes around 2.1 million clones, roughly 95% detected once. The source of the sample is a study of shared clonotypes between healthy human individuals. CDR1 is SGHDT and CDR2 is YYEEEE in the germline V gene. Trimming pared 7 bases from V and 4 bases from J, leaving 20 bases between. The CDR3 has 16 amino acids. From CD4+ cells came CD45RA+ naive and CD45RA-negative memory subsets. General observations from the study: Represented genetic and exposure-history diversity was restricted by having few donors.

The rearrangement links TRBV5-6 to TRBJ2-2; D may be TRBD2 (5 bases). The TCR comes from a man aged 18 to 29 in good health. Sequenced input: naive CD4+ T cells sorted from blood. Regarding subset: CD45RA+ positively selected. The CDR3 coding sequence is TGTGCCAGCGAGACGACTACGGTGAGAGGCACCGGGGAGCTGTTTTTT. This encodes CASETTTVRGTGELFF.